Below, one T cell receptor (beta chain) is given with its context. Its target is unknown. CDR3 size: 16 residues. The V end was cut by 1 base, the J end by 7 bases, with 19 bases between. Germline V gene sequence: CDR1 MNHNS, CDR2 SASEGT. The data are from a study of cytomegalovirus exposure and HLA in healthy donors. Study results and caveats: Reportedly, HLA-A and HLA-B alleles of most subjects were accurately predicted from TCR beta.

The PCR employed 60 Vbeta primers together with 13 Jbeta primers. Only in-frame clones appear in the TCRdb table, and some are missing; sequencing was by immunoSEQ multiplex PCR. The data show around 110,000 clones, roughly 73% seen once. This receptor was taken from a young man in good health and CMV-seronegative. Sequenced input: PBMCs. This rearrangement joins TRBV6-1 to TRBJ2-5; the D gene is possibly TRBD1 (5 bases). CDR3 coding DNA: TGTGCCAGCAGTGAAGAAGTAGGGCAGGGTTACGGGACCCAGTACTTC. This translates into CASSEEVGQGYGTQYF.